This entry features one T cell receptor beta chain sequence. The antigen is undetermined. Trimming cost V 1 base and J 0 bases, with 13 bases left between them. CDR3 length equals 16 residues. From germline, CDR1 is SGHVS and CDR2 FNYEAQ. The input for sorted-subset replicate PCRs was roughly 180 ng DNA, 25,000 to 30,000 T cell genomes. TCRdb's copy holds only in-frame clones and misses some; the assay was immunoSEQ multiplex PCR. The repertoire includes under 850,000 clones, 80% to 95% of them detected once, and about 24% sits in the top ten. This entry is derived from a study of shared clonotypes between healthy human individuals. Study overall: Used for every donor were three CD4 naive, three CD4 memory, two CD8 naive and one CD8 memory plate.

Findings and limits, study-wide: Limitation of the genetic and exposure-history diversity represented came from the few donors.

Naive-designated CD8 cells lacked CD45RO, were positively enriched for CCR7, and omitted terminally differentiated effector memory CD45RA+ cells. This sequence joins TRBV7-6 and TRBJ2-7; D might be TRBD2 (5 bases). The origin of this receptor is a man aged 25 to 40 in good health. Input material: naive CD8+ T cells sorted from blood. In DNA, the CDR3 is TGTGCCAGCAGCTTAGGAGGGTCAGGCGTCTCCTACGAGCAGTACTTC. Amino acid sequence: CASSLGGSGVSYEQYF.